This T cell receptor (beta chain) is from a study of blood T cell repertoires in COVID-19. Study-wide context: Samples taken during acute and convalescent COVID-19 were collected in the United States, Italy and Spain. PBMCs, B-cell-depleted T cells, or T cells provided the cDNA or gDNA that made up the material.

Germline CDR1 reads GTSNPN; CDR2 reads SVGIG (reference sequence). V dropped 2 bases and J dropped 11 bases, with 12 bases sitting between them. This CDR3 is 11 amino acids long. Per the original methods: Researchers report that nucleated cell counts were estimated from reference gene primer amplification. Measured with immunoSEQ multiplex PCR; TCRdb has only the in-frame clones, and not every one. The DNA gave D and trimming, while V, J and clone size come from that table. The table has 130,000 or so clones, approximately 84% seen once. Input material: peripheral blood. The V gene is TRBV30, the J gene TRBJ1-1; D is unresolved. The TCR comes from a woman older than 75 with acute or convalescent COVID-19. For the CDR3, the DNA is TGTGCCTGGAGTCCGAGGGTGGGGGCTTTCTTT. Its translation is CAWSPRVGAFF.